The present TCR beta chain was sequenced within a study of blood T cell repertoires in COVID-19. The overall study: The United States, Italy and Spain supplied acute and convalescent COVID-19 samples. PBMCs, B-cell-depleted T cells, or T cells were the source of the cDNA or gDNA that made up the material.

The CDR3 has 15 residues. CDR1 and CDR2 (germline): WNHNN, SYGVQD (reference sequence). V lost 4 bases, J lost 7 bases, and 7 bases stayed unmatched. Study processing details: Scientists estimated how many nucleated cells there were by amplifying reference gene primers. Sequencing was performed with immunoSEQ multiplex PCR; in TCRdb, only in-frame clones are kept and a portion is missing. V and J calls and clone size are as listed in that table; D and trimming were resolved from the DNA. The sample includes roughly 250,000 clones, approximately 80% of them seen just once. The receptor was isolated from a woman aged 60 to 75 with active or convalescent COVID-19. The genes are TRBV10-1 and TRBJ1-5, with TRBD1 identical over 10 bases. The specimen sequenced was peripheral blood. The DNA of the CDR3 is TGCGCCAGCAGTGTGGGGACAGGGGATCGACAGCCCCAGCATTTT. It codes for CASSVGTGDRQPQHF.